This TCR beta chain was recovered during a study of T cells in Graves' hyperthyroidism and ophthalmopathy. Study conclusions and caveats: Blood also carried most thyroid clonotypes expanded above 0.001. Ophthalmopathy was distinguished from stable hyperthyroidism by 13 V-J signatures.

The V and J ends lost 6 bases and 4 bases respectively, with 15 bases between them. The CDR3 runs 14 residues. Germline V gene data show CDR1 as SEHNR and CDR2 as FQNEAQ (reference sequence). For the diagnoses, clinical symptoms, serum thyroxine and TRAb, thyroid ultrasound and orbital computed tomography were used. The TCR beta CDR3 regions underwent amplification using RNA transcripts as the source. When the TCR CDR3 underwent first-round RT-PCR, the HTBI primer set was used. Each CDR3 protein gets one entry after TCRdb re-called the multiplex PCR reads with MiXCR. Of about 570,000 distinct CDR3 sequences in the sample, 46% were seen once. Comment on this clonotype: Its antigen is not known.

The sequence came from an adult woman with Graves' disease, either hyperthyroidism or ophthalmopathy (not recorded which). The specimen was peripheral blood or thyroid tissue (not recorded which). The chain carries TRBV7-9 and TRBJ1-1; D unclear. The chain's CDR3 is CASSDIAGGTEAFF. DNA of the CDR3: TGTGCCAGCAGTGATATTGCCGGCGGCACTGAAGCTTTCTTT.